This is a list of T cell receptor beta chains from one sample in a study of CD8 T cells in Susac syndrome. TCRdb reprocessed the immunoSEQ multiplex PCR reads with MiXCR, giving one entry per CDR3 protein. This sample has 100,000 to 150,000 distinct CDR3 sequences, with roughly 80% found just once. The sample taken for sequencing was CD8+ T cells from PBMCs. These receptors were obtained from a human donor with multiple sclerosis. The CDR3 runs from the conserved cysteine through the conserved F or W. The order of the fields is J gene, clone size, V gene, D gene, CDR3 DNA, CDR3 protein. A D gene is named only where the DNA matches it firmly. For some rows the clone size is stated as once, few or many, or as a class when expanded; others skip it.

J gene: TRBJ2-2; clone size: NA; V gene: TRBV25-1; D gene: NA; CDR3 DNA: TGTGCCAGCAGTGAATGGTGGGGGCGGGAAAACACCGGGGAGCTGTTTTTT; CDR3 protein: CASSEWWGRENTGELFF
J gene: TRBJ2-6; clone size: NA; V gene: TRBV28; D gene: TRBD1; CDR3 DNA: TGTGCCAGCAGGGACAGGCGATTCTCTGGGGCCAACGTCCTGACTTTC; CDR3 protein: CASRDRRFSGANVLTF
J gene: TRBJ2-7; clone size: NA; V gene: TRBV15; D gene: NA; CDR3 DNA: TGTGCCACCAGCTTCGGACGGCCCTACGAGCAGTACTTC; CDR3 protein: CATSFGRPYEQYF
J gene: TRBJ1-5; clone size: NA; V gene: TRBV19; D gene: TRBD1; CDR3 DNA: TGTGCCAGTAGTATTACGACAGGGTTTAGTCAGCCCCAGCATTTT; CDR3 protein: CASSITTGFSQPQHF
J gene: TRBJ2-1; clone size: NA; V gene: TRBV30; D gene: TRBD2; CDR3 DNA: TGTGCCTGGAGTCAGTCGGCGGGAGGGTGGTCCTCCTACAATGAGCAGTTCTTC; CDR3 protein: CAWSQSAGGWSSYNEQFF
J gene: TRBJ2-3; clone size: NA; V gene: TRBV19; D gene: NA; CDR3 DNA: TGTGCCAGTAGTACCACATACACAGATACGCAGTATTTT; CDR3 protein: CASSTTYTDTQYF
J gene: TRBJ1-1; clone size: NA; V gene: TRBV2; D gene: NA; CDR3 DNA: TGTGCCAGCAGTTTCCCGGCAGGGCTTGAAGCTTTCTTT; CDR3 protein: CASSFPAGLEAFF
J gene: TRBJ2-1; clone size: NA; V gene: TRBV12-3/TRBV12-4; D gene: NA; CDR3 DNA: TGTGCCAGCACCGGGACACCCAGCACCTACAATGAGCAGTTCTTC; CDR3 protein: CASTGTPSTYNEQFF
J gene: TRBJ2-4; clone size: NA; V gene: TRBV4-1; D gene: NA; CDR3 DNA: TGCGCCAGCAGCCAAGATACGTCGGCAGGGAGTCAAAACATTCAGTACTTC; CDR3 protein: CASSQDTSAGSQNIQYF
J gene: TRBJ2-5; clone size: NA; V gene: TRBV5-6; D gene: NA; CDR3 DNA: TGTGCCAGCAGCTTATGGGATTATTCGGAGACCCAGTACTTC; CDR3 protein: CASSLWDYSETQYF
J gene: TRBJ1-1; clone size: NA; V gene: TRBV4-2; D gene: NA; CDR3 DNA: TGTGCCAGCAGCCAAGAGAGGAGGGGACTGAACACTGAAGCTTTCTTT; CDR3 protein: CASSQERRGLNTEAFF
J gene: TRBJ2-7; clone size: NA; V gene: TRBV12-3/TRBV12-4; D gene: NA; CDR3 DNA: TGTGCCAGCAGTTTCTTCAGGGACGGGTACGAGCAGTACTTC; CDR3 protein: CASSFFRDGYEQYF
J gene: TRBJ2-5; clone size: NA; V gene: TRBV24-1; D gene: NA; CDR3 DNA: TGTGCCACCAGTGACGTTCACTTGGAGGAAGAGACCCAGTACTTC; CDR3 protein: CATSDVHLEEETQYF
J gene: TRBJ1-1; clone size: NA; V gene: TRBV13; D gene: TRBD1; CDR3 DNA: TGTGCCAGCAGCTCCTGGACAGGAAGGATGAACACTGAAGCTTTCTTT; CDR3 protein: CASSSWTGRMNTEAFF
J gene: TRBJ2-3; clone size: few; V gene: TRBV7-9; D gene: NA; CDR3 DNA: TGTGCCAGCAGCCCGACAGGGACTAGCACAGATACGCAGTATTTT; CDR3 protein: CASSPTGTSTDTQYF
J gene: TRBJ1-5; clone size: NA; V gene: TRBV28; D gene: NA; CDR3 DNA: TGTGCCAGCAGTCCGAGGGGGGTGCAGCCCCAGCATTTT; CDR3 protein: CASSPRGVQPQHF
J gene: TRBJ1-4; clone size: NA; V gene: TRBV21-1; D gene: NA; CDR3 DNA: TGTGCCAGCAGCAATGGCAGGGGTAACGAAAAACTGTTTTTT; CDR3 protein: CASSNGRGNEKLFF
J gene: TRBJ2-7; clone size: NA; V gene: TRBV5-4; D gene: NA; CDR3 DNA: TGTGCCAGCAGCTACGACGTGTACGAGCAGTACTTC; CDR3 protein: CASSYDVYEQYF
J gene: TRBJ1-5; clone size: few; V gene: TRBV4-1; D gene: NA; CDR3 DNA: TGCGCCAGCAGCCAAGAAGGGCAGCCCCAGCATTTT; CDR3 protein: CASSQEGQPQHF
J gene: TRBJ2-7; clone size: NA; V gene: TRBV6-1; D gene: TRBD1; CDR3 DNA: TGTGCCAGCACCTTTAGTGGGGGACAGGTTCTTCCCTACGAGCAGTACTTC; CDR3 protein: CASTFSGGQVLPYEQYF
J gene: TRBJ2-1; clone size: NA; V gene: TRBV27; D gene: NA; CDR3 DNA: TGTGCCAGCAGTTTAGCTGTGGGGGAGGTTTTCAATGAGCAGTTCTTC; CDR3 protein: CASSLAVGEVFNEQFF
J gene: TRBJ1-5; clone size: NA; V gene: TRBV7-9; D gene: TRBD1; CDR3 DNA: TGTGCCAGCAGCCGAACCGGGACAGGGCCTGAGCCCCAGCATTTT; CDR3 protein: CASSRTGTGPEPQHF
J gene: TRBJ2-1; clone size: NA; V gene: TRBV12-3/TRBV12-4; D gene: NA; CDR3 DNA: TGTGCCAGCAGCCCGCCTACAGGGTGGGGTGAGCAGTTCTTC; CDR3 protein: CASSPPTGWGEQFF